This is a list of T cell receptor beta chains from one sample in a study of early T cells in non-severe SARS-CoV-2 infection. TCRdb ran MiXCR on the 5' RACE reads and lists one entry per CDR3 protein. This table holds some 38,000 distinct CDR3 sequences, 5.3% found once. The sequenced sample was whole blood. The receptor set was obtained from an adult who was a healthcare worker with PCR-confirmed SARS-CoV-2 infection or an uninfected control (not recorded which). Both conserved end residues are part of each CDR3. D genes are given only for firm matches. Some rows have no size entry. The others give once, few or many, or a class for an expanded clone.

J: TRBJ2-7; V: TRBV3-1; size: .; D: .; length: 13; CDR3: CASSLTETYEQYF; DNA: TGTGCCAGCAGCCTGACGGAGACCTACGAGCAGTACTTC
J: TRBJ2-1; V: TRBV19; size: .; D: .; length: 13; CDR3: CASSIGVYNEQFF; DNA: TGTGCCAGTAGTATAGGCGTTTACAATGAGCAGTTCTTC
J: TRBJ2-7; V: TRBV28; size: many; D: .; length: 14; CDR3: CASIQQGSSYEQYF; DNA: TGTGCCAGCATTCAACAGGGAAGCTCCTACGAGCAGTACTTC
J: TRBJ1-6; V: TRBV12-3/TRBV12-4; size: many; D: TRBD1; length: 16; CDR3: CASTLLRDRKNSPLHF; DNA: TGTGCCAGCACGTTACTCCGGGACAGAAAAAATTCACCCCTCCACTTT
J: TRBJ2-1; V: TRBV19; size: many; D: TRBD2; length: 15; CDR3: CASSMTSGEYNEQFF; DNA: TGTGCCAGTAGTATGACTAGCGGAGAGTACAATGAGCAGTTCTTC
J: TRBJ1-1; V: TRBV7-9; size: many; D: .; length: 14; CDR3: CASSLMDGTTEAFF; DNA: TGTGCCAGCAGCCTGATGGATGGGACCACTGAAGCTTTCTTT
J: TRBJ2-3; V: TRBV24-1; size: many; D: TRBD1; length: 13; CDR3: CATQTGDTDTQYF; DNA: TGTGCCACCCAGACAGGGGACACAGATACGCAGTATTTT
J: TRBJ2-7; V: TRBV20-1; size: many; D: TRBD1; length: 15; CDR3: CSARDRDRGRYEQYF; DNA: TGCAGTGCTAGGGACCGGGACAGGGGGCGTTACGAGCAGTACTTC
J: TRBJ2-7; V: TRBV28; size: many; D: TRBD2; length: 15; CDR3: CASSGNSGRAREQYF; DNA: TGTGCCAGCAGTGGGAATAGCGGGAGGGCACGGGAGCAGTACTTC
J: TRBJ1-1; V: TRBV7-8; size: many; D: .; length: 16; CDR3: CASSPGHTPGNTEAFF; DNA: TGTGCCAGCAGTCCCGGTCATACCCCGGGGAACACTGAAGCTTTCTTT
J: TRBJ1-2; V: TRBV6-5; size: .; D: .; length: 16; CDR3: CASRPAGTQFMYGYTF; DNA: TGTGCCAGCAGGCCCGCCGGGACCCAGTTTATGTATGGCTACACCTTC
J: TRBJ2-7; V: TRBV29-1; size: many; D: .; length: 12; CDR3: CSGGEGTYEQYF; DNA: TGCAGCGGCGGAGAAGGGACCTACGAGCAGTACTTC
J: TRBJ2-3; V: TRBV6-2/TRBV6-3; size: many; D: TRBD2; length: 17; CDR3: CASSYSIAGGYTDTQYF; DNA: TGTGCCAGCAGTTACTCGATAGCGGGAGGATACACAGATACGCAGTATTTT
J: TRBJ2-1; V: TRBV19; size: many; D: .; length: 17; CDR3: CASSTFPPGVSYNEQFF; DNA: TGTGCCAGTAGTACTTTTCCACCGGGGGTGTCCTACAATGAGCAGTTCTTC
J: TRBJ2-7; V: TRBV29-1; size: few; D: TRBD2; length: 15; CDR3: CSVGLAGEGSHEQYF; DNA: TGCAGCGTTGGACTAGCGGGAGAGGGGTCCCACGAGCAGTACTTC
J: TRBJ2-7; V: TRBV12-3/TRBV12-4; size: many; D: .; length: 12; CDR3: CASSLMGYEQYF; DNA: TGTGCCAGCAGTTTAATGGGTTACGAGCAGTACTTC
J: TRBJ2-1; V: TRBV20-1; size: many; D: TRBD2; length: 15; CDR3: CSARGLAGGSDEQFF; DNA: TGCAGTGCTCGCGGACTAGCGGGGGGGTCCGATGAGCAGTTCTTC